The source of this T cell receptor beta chain is a study of blood T cells in healthy people across ages. General study results and limits: Researchers report that TCR beta diversity correlated strongly with naive T cell percentage. A greater number of naive CD4+ cells and higher diversity distinguished long-lived donors from aged donors. Diversity of TCR beta per million T cells declined in a roughly linear way with age.

Germline V gene data show CDR1 as KGHSH and CDR2 as LQKENI. CDR3 length equals 14 residues. V dropped 3 bases and J dropped 11 bases, with 20 bases sitting between them. Regarding this clonotype: Its target is unknown.

Extracted total RNA amounted to at least 6 micrograms for each sample. The authors ran a second PCR of 7 to 11 cycles using a sample-barcoded 5' primer and a J-beta primer mix. A single record per CDR3 protein comes from TCRdb applying MiXCR to the 5' RACE reads. The sample lists over 600,000 distinct CDR3 sequences, more than 20% occurring once. This receptor was identified in a man between 65 and 79 years old in good health. The genes are TRBV18 and TRBJ2-7; D is perhaps TRBD2 (5 bases). Sequenced: blood. CDR3 sequence (DNA): TGTGCCAGCTCACCGAACGAGGGATCCGGGATGAAGTACTTC. Amino acid sequence: CASSPNEGSGMKYF.